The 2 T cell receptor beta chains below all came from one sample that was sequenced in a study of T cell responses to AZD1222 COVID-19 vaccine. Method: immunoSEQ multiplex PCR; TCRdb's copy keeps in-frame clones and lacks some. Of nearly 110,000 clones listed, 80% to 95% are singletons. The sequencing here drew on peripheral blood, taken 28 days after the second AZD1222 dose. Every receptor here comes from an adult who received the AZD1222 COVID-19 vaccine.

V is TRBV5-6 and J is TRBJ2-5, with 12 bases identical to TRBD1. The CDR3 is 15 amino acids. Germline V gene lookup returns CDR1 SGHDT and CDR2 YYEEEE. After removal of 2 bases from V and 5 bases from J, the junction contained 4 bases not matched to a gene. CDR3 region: CASSFGTGGLETQYF. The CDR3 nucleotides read TGTGCCAGCAGCTTTGGGACAGGGGGCCTGGAGACCCAGTACTTC.

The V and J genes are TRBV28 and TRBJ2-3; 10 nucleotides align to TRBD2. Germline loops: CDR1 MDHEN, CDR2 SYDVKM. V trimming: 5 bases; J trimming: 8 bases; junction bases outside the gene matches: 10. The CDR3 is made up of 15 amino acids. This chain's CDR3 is CASSTPAGGRATQYF. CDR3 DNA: TGTGCCAGCAGTACCCCAGCGGGAGGGCGGGCTACGCAGTATTTT.